The next 28 T cell receptor beta chains were all read from a single sample in a study of blood T cell repertoires in COVID-19. TCRdb keeps only in-frame clones here, not all; method: immunoSEQ multiplex PCR. This sample carries approximately 260,000 clones, around 78% of them seen once, and the ten largest clones take 4.6%. Sample: peripheral blood. The receptors here all came from a man in his fifties or sixties who had recovered from COVID-19.

The J gene is TRBJ1-5, the V gene TRBV2, with 9 nucleotides matching TRBD1. V gave up 2 bases and J gave up 6 bases; unmatched junction bases: 5. The length of the CDR3 is 15 residues. Germline CDR1 reads SNHLY; CDR2 reads FYNNEI. The CDR3 loop is CASSEIGTGTQPQHF. In DNA form, the CDR3 reads TGTGCCAGCAGTGAAATAGGGACAGGGACTCAGCCCCAGCATTTT.

The rearrangement joins TRBV5-6 to TRBJ2-3; D may be TRBD1 (6 bases). The V end was cut by 4 bases, the J end by 3 bases, with 15 bases between. Looked up from germline, CDR1 is SGHDT and CDR2 is YYEEEE. The CDR3 is made up of 15 amino acids. CDR3 in amino acids: CASSPDPGETDTQYF. DNA for the CDR3: TGTGCCAGCAGCCCGGATCCAGGGGAAACAGATACGCAGTATTTT. The full variable domain, in which reference TRBV5-6 and TRBJ2-3 provide the parts outside the CDR3, is DAGVTQSPTHLIKTRGQQVTLRCSPKSGHDTVSWYQQALGQGPQFIFQYYEEEERQRGNFPDRFSGHQFPNYSSELNVNALLLGDSALYLCASSPDPGETDTQYFGPGTRLTVL.

CDR3 in amino acids: CASSVEKPNTGELFF. The CDR3 region has the DNA TGTGCCAGCAGTGTCGAGAAACCGAACACCGGGGAGCTGTTTTTT. This chain uses TRBV2 with TRBJ2-2; D call uncertain. The CDR3 consists of 15 residues. Germline assignment: CDR1 SNHLY and CDR2 FYNNEI. V lost 4 bases, J lost 0 bases, and 9 bases lay in between. Complete variable domain (other parts from reference TRBV2 and TRBJ2-2): EPEVTQTPSHQVTQMGQEVILRCVPISNHLYFYWYRQILGQKVEFLVSFYNNEISEKSEIFDDQFSVERPDGSNFTLKIRSTKLEDSAMYFCASSVEKPNTGELFFGEGSRLTVL.

The gene calls are TRBV6-5 and TRBJ1-6, with D hard to call. Germline CDR1 reads MNHEY; CDR2 reads SVGAGI. V lost 7 bases, J lost 4 bases, and 14 bases lay in between. The CDR3 is 15 residues long. The CDR3 region has the DNA TGTGCCAGCAACAACGGACGGGGTTATAATTCACCCCTCCACTTT. This encodes CASNNGRGYNSPLHF.

This chain connects TRBV10-3 to TRBJ2-3; 9 bases fit TRBD2. The CDR3 is 18 amino acids. CDR1 and CDR2 (germline): ENHRY, SYGVKD. J was trimmed by 3 bases and V by 2 bases; bases with no gene match: 12. The CDR3 sequence is CAISEGAGGPFGTDTQYF. In DNA, the CDR3 is TGTGCCATCAGTGAGGGAGCGGGGGGTCCTTTTGGGACAGATACGCAGTATTTT.

The chain employs TRBV7-9 and TRBJ2-7; weak D call: TRBD2 (5 bases). CDR3 length: 12 residues. V lost 3 bases and J 6 bases, leaving 9 bases between the germline ends. The germline V gene encodes CDR1 SEHNR and CDR2 FQNEAQ (reference sequence). CDR3 sequence reads: CASSFSAGEQYF. CDR3 in DNA: TGTGCCAGCAGCTTTTCCGCGGGCGAGCAGTACTTC.

This chain joins TRBV5-4 and TRBJ2-5, with 14 bases identical to TRBD2. CDR3 size: 15 residues. Per the germline V gene, CDR1 is SGHNT and CDR2 is YYREEE (reference sequence). V dropped 4 bases and J dropped 12; count of bases not matched to a gene: 11. CDR3 DNA: TGTGCCAGCAGCCGGGGGACTAGCGGGAGTTATGCGGAGTACTTC. Amino acid sequence: CASSRGTSGSYAEYF.

The J gene is TRBJ2-7, the V gene TRBV7-9, with TRBD1 identical over 8 bases. V lost 1 base, J lost 2 bases, and 4 bases stayed unmatched. This CDR3 region has 15 residues. The germline V gene encodes CDR1 SEHNR and CDR2 FQNEAQ (reference sequence). Here the CDR3 DNA reads TGTGCCAGCAGCTTAGGGGGGGACAGGCCCTACGAGCAGTACTTC. Its translation is CASSLGGDRPYEQYF.

The chain uses TRBV19 and TRBJ2-7; no firm D call. V lost 5 bases, J lost 2 bases, and 10 bases lay in between. Germline loops: CDR1 LNHDA, CDR2 SQIVND (reference sequence). This CDR3 spans 13 amino acids. The DNA of the CDR3 is TGTGCCAGTAGTGACATTTTTACCTACGAGCAGTACTTC. Amino acids: CASSDIFTYEQYF. Full variable domain (remainder filled in from reference TRBV19 and TRBJ2-7): DGGITQSPKYLFRKEGQNVTLSCEQNLNHDAMYWYRQDPGQGLRLIYYSQIVNDFQKGDIAEGYSVSREKKESFPLTVTSAQKNPTAFYLCASSDIFTYEQYFGPGTRLTVT.

This chain connects TRBV19 to TRBJ2-7, with TRBD2 identical over 12 bases. Losses at the gene ends were 5 bases for V and 1 base for J; bases not matched to a gene: 6. This CDR3 contains 16 residues. Germline values: CDR1 LNHDA, CDR2 SQIVND (reference sequence). The CDR3 here is CASSGPTSGSSYEQYF. The DNA of the CDR3 is TGTGCCAGTAGTGGACCGACTAGCGGGAGTTCCTACGAGCAGTACTTC.

V is TRBV15 and J is TRBJ2-7, with a tentative D call TRBD2 (5 bases). Trimming stripped 5 bases from V and 12 bases from J, with 20 bases between. The germline CDR1 and CDR2 sequences are LNHNV and YYDKDF (reference sequence). This CDR3 spans 13 amino acids. The CDR3 nucleotides read TGTGCCACCAGCCTCCGGACTCCCTCGCCCTTGTACTTC. Amino acids: CATSLRTPSPLYF.

The chain uses TRBV4-1 and TRBJ1-5; the D gene is possibly TRBD1 (6 bases). Deletions cut 1 base from V and 2 bases from J, with 9 bases between. Germline lookup yields CDR1 MGHRA and CDR2 YSYEKL. The CDR3 extends over 15 amino acids. The CDR3 reads CASSQVPGGNQPQHF. In DNA, the CDR3 is TGCGCCAGCAGCCAAGTTCCAGGGGGCAATCAGCCCCAGCATTTT.

This clone appeared a few times. The chain uses TRBV6-5 and TRBJ2-7; 7 nucleotides match TRBD1. CDR3 length: 14 amino acids. Trimming cost V 2 bases and J 7 bases; bases outside gene matches: 8. Germline V gene sequence: CDR1 MNHEY, CDR2 SVGAGI. The CDR3 region has the DNA TGTGCCAGCAGTTACCAGTTGACAGGGCGTGAGCAGTACTTC. Its translation: CASSYQLTGREQYF.

The J gene is TRBJ2-3, the V gene TRBV7-6, with 14 bases matching TRBD2. Germline assignment: CDR1 SGHVS and CDR2 FNYEAQ. The CDR3 contains 18 residues. V was clipped by 5 bases and J by 3 bases; unmatched bases: 10. This CDR3 is CASSITGGLAGGTDTQYF. The CDR3 nucleotides read TGTGCCAGCAGCATCACGGGTGGACTAGCGGGAGGTACAGATACGCAGTATTTT.

The chain combines TRBV18 with TRBJ1-1; 8 bases match TRBD1. Unmatched junction bases numbered 7, after V lost 3 bases and J lost 1 base. CDR1 is KGHSH and CDR2 is LQKENI in the germline V gene. The CDR3 is made up of 16 amino acids. CDR3 nucleotide sequence: TGTGCCAGCTCACCTCTCCCGGGGACAGGGAACACTGAAGCTTTCTTT. Protein product: CASSPLPGTGNTEAFF.

This chain links TRBV7-9 with TRBJ2-7, with 11 bases matching TRBD2. Germline loops: CDR1 SEHNR, CDR2 FQNEAQ (reference sequence). The J segment lost 0 bases and the V segment lost 5 bases, leaving 12 bases of the junction unmatched. CDR3 length equals 18 residues. The CDR3 is CASSAPGTSGDLSYEQYF. CDR3 sequence (DNA): TGTGCCAGCAGCGCACCGGGGACTAGCGGCGACCTCTCCTACGAGCAGTACTTC. Full variable domain (outside the CDR3, taken from reference TRBV7-9 and TRBJ2-7): DTGVSQNPRHKITKRGQNVTFRCDPISEHNRLYWYRQTLGQGPEFLTYFQNEAQLEKSRLLSDRFSAERPKGSFSTLEIQRTEQGDSAMYLCASSAPGTSGDLSYEQYFGPGTRLTVT.

The chain joins TRBV7-9 to TRBJ1-1; no clear D. V lost 5 bases, J lost 4 bases, and 20 bases lay in between. Per germline, CDR1 SEHNR and CDR2 FQNEAQ (reference sequence). CDR3 size: 16 residues. The CDR3 nucleotides are TGTGCCAGCAGCACTACCCCGGCGGCCTCAGCCACTGAAGCTTTCTTT. This codes for CASSTTPAASATEAFF.

The table lists this clone with a count of one. The V and J genes are TRBV27 and TRBJ2-7, with TRBD1 identical over 9 bases. Germline-derived CDR1 and CDR2 are MNHEY and SMNVEV (reference sequence). Trimming cost V 6 bases and J 0 bases; bases outside gene matches: 6. The CDR3 runs 15 residues. The CDR3 DNA is TGTGCCAGCAGAACTAGACAGGGGGTCTCCTACGAGCAGTACTTC. This gives the protein CASRTRQGVSYEQYF.

As regards this clone: A much more abundant neighbour one base away suggests this may be a read error. The chain uses TRBV18 and TRBJ1-6, with 10 bases lining up with TRBD1. Trimming cost V 3 bases and J 8 bases; bases outside gene matches: 1. This CDR3 has 14 residues. The V gene's germline CDR1 is KGHSH and CDR2 LQKENI. The CDR3 DNA follows: TGTGCCAGCTCACCGGGACAGGGGTATTCACCCCTCCACTTT. Protein product: CASSPGQGYSPLHF.

The V call is TRBV5-5, the J call TRBJ1-4, with D perhaps TRBD1 (5 bases). Trimming cost V 0 bases and J 7 bases, with 13 bases left between them. The germline V gene encodes CDR1 SGHKS and CDR2 YYEKEE (reference sequence). This CDR3 is 15 amino acids long. In nucleotides, the CDR3 is TGTGCCAGCAGCTTGGCCGGGCAGGGTGGTGAAAAACTGTTTTTT. This sequence encodes CASSLAGQGGEKLFF. Together with reference TRBV5-5 and TRBJ1-4, the CDR3 gives the full variable domain: DAGVTQSPTHLIKTRGQQVTLRCSPISGHKSVSWYQQVLGQGPQFIFQYYEKEERGRGNFPDRFSARQFPNYSSELNVNALLLGDSALYLCASSLAGQGGEKLFFGSGTQLSVL.

The table lists this clone with a count of one. The chain employs TRBV9 and TRBJ1-2, with TRBD1 matching over 8 bases. The CDR3 sequence is 14 residues long. V lost 0 bases to trimming and J lost 5 bases; unmatched junction nucleotides: 3. Germline-derived CDR1 and CDR2 are SGDLS and YYNGEE. CDR3 bases: TGTGCCAGCAGCGTAGGGGACAGGAATTATGGCTACACCTTC. Translation: CASSVGDRNYGYTF.

V and J are TRBV6-6 and TRBJ2-1; TRBD2 agrees at 9 bases. Trimming removed 4 bases from V and 4 bases from J; junction bases left unmatched: 8. The length of the CDR3 is 16 residues. Germline assignment: CDR1 MNHNY and CDR2 SVGAGI (reference sequence). Here the CDR3 DNA reads TGTGCCAGCAGTTCGGACCCTAGCGGGATTTACAATGAGCAGTTCTTC. Translation: CASSSDPSGIYNEQFF.

V gene TRBV7-3 combines with J gene TRBJ2-5; 7 bases are a match to TRBD1. Germline lookup yields CDR1 SGHTA and CDR2 FQGTGA. V lost 6 bases, J lost 2 bases, and 9 bases stayed unmatched. CDR3 size: 15 residues. The CDR3 DNA reads TGTGCCAGCAGTGTGGGACAGCCACCTCAAGAGACCCAGTACTTC. It yields the protein CASSVGQPPQETQYF. Full variable domain (outside the CDR3, taken from reference TRBV7-3 and TRBJ2-5): GAGVSQTPSNKVTEKGKYVELRCDPISGHTALYWYRQSLGQGPEFLIYFQGTGAADDSGLPNDRFFAVRPEGSVSTLKIQRTERGDSAVYLCASSVGQPPQETQYFGPGTRLLVL.

V gene TRBV29-1 combines with J gene TRBJ1-3, with 7 positions matching TRBD1. Germline V CDR1 and CDR2: SQVTM, ANQGSEA. The CDR3 length is 14 residues. The J segment lost 4 bases and the V segment lost 4 bases, leaving 7 bases of the junction unmatched. CDR3 region: CSVAQGVGGNTIYF. Written as DNA, the CDR3 is TGCAGCGTTGCCCAGGGGGTCGGAGGAAACACCATATATTTT. The complete variable domain, with remaining parts taken from reference TRBV29-1 and TRBJ1-3, reads SAVISQKPSRDICQRGTSLTIQCQVDSQVTMMFWYRQQPGQSLTLIATANQGSEATYESGFVIDKFPISRPNLTFSTLTVSNMSPEDSSIYLCSVAQGVGGNTIYFGEGSWLTVV.

The J gene is TRBJ2-7, the V gene TRBV6-1; 9 bases agree with TRBD1. The CDR3 covers 15 residues. The V gene's germline CDR1 is MNHNS and CDR2 SASEGT. Germline trimming cut 7 bases from V and 2 bases from J; bases unmatched to any gene: 9. The CDR3 here is CASTQAGTGPYEQYF. CDR3 in DNA: TGTGCCAGCACCCAAGCCGGGACAGGGCCCTACGAGCAGTACTTC.

The genes are TRBV2 and TRBJ2-2; a weak D match, TRBD1 (6 bases). Germline V CDR1 and CDR2: SNHLY, FYNNEI. The germline V and J ends were trimmed by 10 bases and 4 bases, with 16 bases remaining between them. The CDR3 consists of 14 residues. CDR3 coding DNA: TGTGCCATTACAGGGAAATTGGTCACCGGGGAGCTGTTTTTT. The encoded protein is CAITGKLVTGELFF.

V and J are TRBV5-4 and TRBJ2-1, with D possibly being TRBD1 (5 bases). Germline CDR1 is SGHNT and CDR2 is YYREEE (reference sequence). The CDR3 extends over 15 amino acids. The ends were cut back, 0 bases at V and 7 bases at J, with 14 bases in the middle. CDR3 nucleotides: TGTGCCAGCAGCTTGGCGGTTGGAAAGGGGAATGAGCAGTTCTTC. Its protein product is CASSLAVGKGNEQFF.

CDR3 amino acids: CASSQWGQRLAGGNQETQYF. As DNA, the CDR3 is TGCGCCAGCAGCCAATGGGGACAGCGACTAGCGGGAGGGAACCAAGAGACCCAGTACTTC. This chain connects TRBV4-1 to TRBJ2-5; 14 nucleotides align to TRBD2. CDR3 length equals 20 residues. Germline-derived CDR1 and CDR2 are MGHRA and YSYEKL. Germline trimming cut 2 bases from V and 0 bases from J; bases unmatched to any gene: 11.